This T cell receptor beta chain was found in a study of blood T cell repertoires in COVID-19. Across the study: Samples representing acute and convalescent COVID-19 were sourced from the United States, Italy and Spain. T cells, B-cell-depleted T cells, or PBMCs supplied cDNA or gDNA.

Assay: immunoSEQ multiplex PCR; the TCRdb copy retains only in-frame clones and omits some. The table includes 55,000 to 70,000 clones, around 90% detected once. Recruited during active infection, patients (from Seattle) were subsequently followed longitudinally. Germline CDR1 and CDR2: SGHVS and FNYEAQ. The CDR3 runs to 17 residues. The J segment lost 1 base and the V segment lost 5 bases, leaving 4 bases of the junction unmatched. The chain joins TRBV7-6 to TRBJ2-3, with 15 positions matching TRBD2. The sequenced material came from peripheral blood. The clonotype originates from a man between 40 and 49 years old with COVID-19, enrolled during active disease. CDR3 bases: TGTGCCAGCAGCCAGGGACTAGCGGGGGGTGGCACAGATACGCAGTATTTT. This codes for CASSQGLAGGGTDTQYF.